A selection of T cell receptor beta chains follows, all from one sample in a study of blood T cells in healthy people across ages. TCRdb passed the 5' RACE reads through MiXCR, listing each CDR3 protein once. This sample carries some 700,000 distinct CDR3 sequences, approximately 22% of them seen once, and the ten largest clones take approximately 20%. The sample consisted of blood. Receptors originate from a man in his 70s in good health. The CDR3 runs from the conserved cysteine through the conserved F or W. A D gene is named only where the DNA matches it firmly. Rows may omit the clone size; those that give it use once, few, many or a size class.

CASSVVGYSQETQYF TGTGCCAGCAGCGTAGTAGGCTACTCACAAGAGACCCAGTACTTC TRBJ2-5 TRBV9 few NA 15
CASSLPSGQGYGYEQYF TGCGCCAGCAGCTTACCCTCGGGACAGGGATATGGCTACGAGCAGTACTTC TRBJ2-7 TRBV5-1 NA TRBD1 17
CASSHGTGPLIQETQYF TGTGCCAGCAGCCACGGGACGGGACCACTTATCCAAGAGACCCAGTACTTC TRBJ2-5 TRBV6-1 few NA 17
CASSLLGQSNQPQHF TGTGCCAGCAGTTTGTTAGGACAGAGCAATCAGCCCCAGCATTTT TRBJ1-5 TRBV28 few NA 15
CSARIGIGDHGYTF TGCAGTGCTAGGATCGGGATAGGGGACCATGGCTACACCTTC TRBJ1-2 TRBV20-1 many NA 14
CASSLAGTGHGYTF TGTGCCAGCAGTTTAGCCGGGACAGGGCATGGCTACACCTTC TRBJ1-2 TRBV12-3/TRBV12-4 NA TRBD1 14
CASSFIGGSEAFF TGTGCCAGCAGTTTCATTGGCGGTTCTGAAGCTTTCTTT TRBJ1-1 TRBV12-3/TRBV12-4 few NA 13
CSARDTGNYGYTF TGCAGTGCTAGAGACACGGGGAACTATGGCTACACCTTC TRBJ1-2 TRBV20-1 many NA 13
CASSRGLKGTEAFF TGTGCCAGCAGCCGGGGACTTAAGGGCACTGAAGCTTTCTTT TRBJ1-1 TRBV6-2/TRBV6-3 NA NA 14
CASSFPGENQPQHF TGTGCCAGCAGTTTTCCAGGGGAAAATCAGCCCCAGCATTTT TRBJ1-5 TRBV12-3/TRBV12-4 NA NA 14
CSARDRAVGGPYGYTF TGCAGTGCTAGAGATCGAGCGGTGGGAGGACCCTATGGCTACACCTTC TRBJ1-2 TRBV20-1 few NA 16
CASRSLTGVFYNEQFF TGTGCCAGCAGGTCCCTGACAGGGGTCTTCTACAATGAGCAGTTCTTC TRBJ2-1 TRBV6-2/TRBV6-3 NA TRBD1 16
CASSLSGGAIHAEAFF TGTGCCAGCAGTTTATCGGGAGGCGCGATACATGCTGAAGCTTTCTTT TRBJ1-1 TRBV12-3/TRBV12-4 NA NA 16
CASSQDIHEQYF TGTGCCAGCAGCCAAGATATCCACGAGCAGTACTTC TRBJ2-7 TRBV4-2 NA NA 12
CSARTRGRNYGYTF TGCAGTGCTAGGACGAGGGGGCGCAACTATGGCTACACCTTC TRBJ1-2 TRBV20-1 few TRBD1 14
CASSQDRGLTSYNEQFF TGCGCCAGCAGCCAAGATCGGGGGTTAACTTCCTACAATGAGCAGTTCTTC TRBJ2-1 TRBV4-3 NA NA 17
CASSYRGGDTQYF TGTGCCAGCAGTTATCGGGGTGGAGATACGCAGTATTTT TRBJ2-3 TRBV6-2/TRBV6-3 NA NA 13
CASRVEQGLGEKLFF TGTGCCAGCAGAGTAGAACAGGGGTTGGGTGAAAAACTGTTTTTT TRBJ1-4 TRBV6-6 NA TRBD1 15
CASSQRGGQEDKNIQYF TGTGCCAGCAGCCAGCGGGGGGGACAGGAGGACAAAAACATTCAGTACTTC TRBJ2-4 TRBV14 NA NA 17
CASSQRGGRQFF TGCGCCAGCAGCCAACGGGGCGGGAGGCAGTTCTTC TRBJ2-1 TRBV4-3 NA TRBD2 12
CASSQEIRGQGPSGANVLTF TGCGCCAGCAGCCAAGAAATTAGGGGACAGGGTCCTTCTGGGGCCAACGTCCTGACTTTC TRBJ2-6 TRBV4-1 NA TRBD1 20
CASRNDRGNEKLFF TGTGCCAGCAGGAACGACAGGGGTAATGAAAAACTGTTTTTT TRBJ1-4 TRBV6-1 few TRBD1 14
CASSSGQGATDTQYF TGTGCCAGCAGCTCGGGACAGGGGGCGACAGATACGCAGTATTTT TRBJ2-3 TRBV3-1 many TRBD1 15
CSARDQAGGGFEQFF TGCAGTGCTAGAGATCAAGCGGGTGGGGGCTTTGAGCAGTTCTTC TRBJ2-1 TRBV20-1 NA NA 15
CATEGAPNEQFF TGTGCCACCGAGGGGGCGCCAAATGAGCAGTTCTTC TRBJ2-1 TRBV13 NA TRBD1 12
CATSPSPGTSMDTRYF TGTGCCACCAGTCCCAGCCCCGGGACTAGCATGGATACGCGGTATTTT TRBJ2-3 TRBV24-1 few TRBD2 16
CASSGWGDRTKSNYGYTF TGTGCTAGTAGTGGTTGGGGGGACAGGACCAAATCTAACTATGGCTACACCTTC TRBJ1-2 TRBV12-5 NA TRBD1 18
CANSQEGASYNEQFF TGCGCCAACAGCCAAGAAGGCGCCAGCTACAATGAGCAGTTCTTC TRBJ2-1 TRBV4-1 few NA 15
CASSLWLAEYNEQFF TGTGCCAGCAGCTTATGGCTAGCGGAATATAATGAGCAGTTCTTC TRBJ2-1 TRBV7-2 few TRBD2 15
CASTGQQTYGYTF TGTGCCAGTACTGGACAGCAGACCTATGGCTACACCTTC TRBJ1-2 TRBV19 NA NA 13
CASSPRQNNQPQHF TGTGCCAGCAGTCCCCGACAGAACAATCAGCCCCAGCATTTT TRBJ1-5 TRBV12-3/TRBV12-4 NA NA 14
CASGKQGAGNTIYF TGTGCCAGCGGCAAACAGGGGGCTGGAAACACCATATATTTT TRBJ1-3 TRBV25-1 NA TRBD1 14
CASSQDTTGELFF TGCGCCAGCAGCCAAGATACCACCGGGGAGCTGTTTTTT TRBJ2-2 TRBV5-1 few NA 13
CASSLSGGQLNTGELFF TGTGCCAGCAGTTTATCAGGGGGCCAATTGAACACCGGGGAGCTGTTTTTT TRBJ2-2 TRBV6-5 once TRBD1 17
CASSAMGVARAADTQYF TGTGCCAGCAGCGCAATGGGGGTTGCGCGGGCGGCAGATACGCAGTATTTT TRBJ2-3 TRBV7-6 many NA 17
CASSPTRPIISYEQYF TGTGCCAGCAGCCCCACCCGACCGATTATCTCCTACGAGCAGTACTTC TRBJ2-7 TRBV12-3/TRBV12-4 few NA 16
CASSNRRDYEQYF TGTGCCAGCAGCAATCGCAGGGATTACGAGCAGTACTTC TRBJ2-7 TRBV11-2 few NA 13
CSARGRTSRQETQYF TGCAGTGCTAGGGGAAGGACTAGCCGGCAAGAGACCCAGTACTTC TRBJ2-5 TRBV20-1 NA TRBD2 15
CASSPQRRDRVRAQYF TGTGCCAGCAGTCCCCAACGGCGGGATCGAGTTCGGGCGCAGTATTTT TRBJ2-3 TRBV28 NA NA 16
CASSSLIGNTEAFF TGTGCCAGCAGTAGTCTCATCGGGAACACTGAAGCTTTCTTT TRBJ1-1 TRBV6-2/TRBV6-3 few NA 14
CASSPRVGNYGYTF TGTGCCAGCAGCCCCAGAGTCGGTAACTATGGCTACACCTTC TRBJ1-2 TRBV11-3 once NA 14
CSARDQGQGSTEAFF TGCAGTGCTAGAGACCAGGGGCAGGGGAGCACTGAAGCTTTCTTT TRBJ1-1 TRBV20-1 NA NA 15
CASSLAKLGGQETQYF TGCGCCAGCAGCTTGGCCAAGCTAGGGGGCCAAGAGACCCAGTACTTC TRBJ2-5 TRBV5-1 once NA 16